The 21 T cell receptor beta chains below all came from one sample that was sequenced in a study of cytomegalovirus exposure and HLA in healthy donors. PCR primers comprised 60 Vbeta and 13 Jbeta primers. Method: immunoSEQ multiplex PCR; TCRdb's copy keeps in-frame clones and lacks some. The data contain 200,000 to 250,000 clones, about three quarters of them singletons. Sequencing used PBMCs. The receptors here all came from a middle-aged man in good health and CMV-seronegative.

The J gene is TRBJ2-3, the V gene TRBV5-8; no definite D call. Germline V gives CDR1 SGHTS, CDR2 YDEGEE. V was pared by 0 bases and J by 1 base, with 12 bases between. The CDR3 is 16 residues long. CDR3 nucleotide sequence: TGTGCCAGCAGCTTGGGCACGGTTCTCGGCACAGATACGCAGTATTTT. Translating gives CASSLGTVLGTDTQYF.

This chain uses TRBV29-1 with TRBJ2-1, with TRBD1 matching over 11 bases. After removal of 4 bases from V and 7 bases from J, the junction contained 9 bases not matched to a gene. The V gene's germline CDR1 is SQVTM and CDR2 ANQGSEA. The CDR3 contains 15 residues. Written as DNA, the CDR3 is TGCAGCGTTGCGGACAGGGGGCGAAAAAGGAATGAGCAGTTCTTC. It codes for CSVADRGRKRNEQFF.

The chain recombines TRBV5-4 with TRBJ2-5; TRBD2 matches 9 bases. CDR3 size: 15 residues. Germline V CDR1 and CDR2: SGHNT, YYREEE (reference sequence). The V gene end was trimmed by 1 base and the J gene end by 2 bases; junction bases not matched to a gene: 3. This CDR3 is CASSLRLAAQETQYF. The DNA for the CDR3 is TGTGCCAGCAGCTTGAGACTAGCGGCTCAAGAGACCCAGTACTTC.

The rearrangement uses TRBV19 and TRBJ1-1; D might be TRBD1 (5 bases). The CDR3 length is 14 residues. Germline V gene sequence: CDR1 LNHDA, CDR2 SQIVND (reference sequence). The germline V and J ends were trimmed by 7 bases and 1 base, with 13 bases remaining between them. CDR3 amino acids: CASISTGGNTEAFF. The CDR3 nucleotides read TGTGCCAGTATCTCAACCGGGGGGAACACTGAAGCTTTCTTT.

The chain recombines TRBV27 with TRBJ1-2, with TRBD1 as a possible D gene (6 bases). CDR3 length equals 14 residues. Germline V CDR1 and CDR2: MNHEY, SMNVEV (reference sequence). V dropped 3 bases and J dropped 5 bases, with 13 bases sitting between them. In DNA form, the CDR3 reads TGTGCCAGCAGTTTTTCAGGGGCGATTTATGGCTACACCTTC. Amino acid sequence: CASSFSGAIYGYTF.

This clone was recorded only once. The chain links TRBV7-8 to TRBJ1-1; TRBD1 might be the D (6 bases). The CDR3 is made up of 14 amino acids. V lost 5 bases and J lost 0, with 10 bases in between. The germline CDR1 and CDR2 sequences are SGHVS and FQNEAQ. CDR3 region: CASSLGQLNTEAFF. Here the CDR3 DNA reads TGTGCCAGCAGCCTTGGACAGTTGAACACTGAAGCTTTCTTT.

In its sample, this clone was seen once. The chain uses TRBV19 and TRBJ1-2; D not certain. The CDR3 loop spans 13 amino acids. V was shortened by 3 bases and J by 4 bases, with 9 bases between the two germline ends. The germline gives CDR1 LNHDA, CDR2 SQIVND (reference sequence). CDR3 loop: CASSIPRFYGYTF. In nucleotides, the CDR3 is TGTGCCAGTAGTATTCCCAGATTCTATGGCTACACCTTC.

CDR3 amino acids: CASSEWVGAGRNQPQHF. In nucleotides, the CDR3 is TGTGCCAGCAGTGAATGGGTCGGGGCAGGGAGGAATCAGCCCCAGCATTTT. The chain links TRBV6-1 to TRBJ1-5, with a weak D call TRBD1 (5 bases). V was cut by 2 bases and J by 4 bases, with 18 bases left in between. The CDR3 loop spans 17 amino acids. The germline V gene has CDR1 MNHNS and CDR2 SASEGT.

This chain uses TRBV9 with TRBJ2-5, with 11 positions matching TRBD2. The ends lost 3 bases at V and 5 bases at J; junction bases unmatched: 3. CDR3 length: 14 residues. The germline CDR1 and CDR2 sequences are SGDLS and YYNGEE. In nucleotides, the CDR3 is TGTGCCAGCAGCGGGGTAGCGGGAGGGGAGACCCAGTACTTC. This codes for CASSGVAGGETQYF.

Ten or more counts support this clone. This chain links TRBV6-4 with TRBJ1-5, with a possible D match to TRBD1 (5 bases). CDR3 length: 13 amino acids. With 5 bases removed from V and 1 base from J, the gap between germline ends came to 6 bases. CDR1 and CDR2 (germline): MRHNA, SNTAGT. CDR3 in DNA: TGTGCCAGCAGTCCAGGGAGCAATCAGCCCCAGCATTTT. Its translation: CASSPGSNQPQHF.

This clone was observed a handful of times. The junction differs from germline at one of its ends, possibly a read error. This chain uses TRBV7-3 with TRBJ2-5; D ambiguous. The CDR3 length is 13 residues. Germline V gene data show CDR1 as SGHTA and CDR2 as FQGTGA. CDR3 loop: CASSRGRQDTQYF. CDR3 DNA sequence: TGTGCCAGCAGCCGCGGCCGGCAAGATACCCAGTACTTC.

This rearrangement joins TRBV5-1 to TRBJ2-1; the match to TRBD2 covers 12 bases. The CDR3 loop spans 16 amino acids. CDR1 is SGHRS and CDR2 is YFSETQ in the germline V gene. Trimming removed 4 bases from V and 3 bases from J; junction bases left unmatched: 5. DNA of the CDR3: TGCGCCAGCAGCACTAGCGGGGGGCCTGTCTACAATGAGCAGTTCTTC. As protein: CASSTSGGPVYNEQFF.

The rearrangement links TRBV11-2 to TRBJ2-3; 8 positions match TRBD2. Germline lookup yields CDR1 SGHAT and CDR2 FQNNGV. The CDR3 runs to 15 residues. With 3 bases clipped from V and 5 bases from J, the junction kept 7 bases outside the gene matches. The chain's CDR3 is CASSFYSGVGDTQYF. The DNA for the CDR3 is TGTGCCAGCAGCTTCTATAGCGGGGTTGGAGATACGCAGTATTTT.

J is TRBJ2-3 and V is TRBV7-2; D is possibly TRBD2 (5 bases). Germline CDR1 and CDR2: SGHTA and FQGNSA. V lost 3 bases and J lost 1, with 11 bases in between. This CDR3 is built from 15 residues. CDR3 sequence: CASSFSGAGTDTQYF. The CDR3 region has the DNA TGTGCCAGCAGCTTCAGCGGAGCAGGCACAGATACGCAGTATTTT.

The chain uses TRBV5-1 and TRBJ2-1; 7 bases agree with TRBD1. Germline-derived CDR1 and CDR2 are SGHRS and YFSETQ. The CDR3 loop spans 13 amino acids. The V and J ends lost 4 bases and 7 bases, in that order; junction bases with no gene match: 5. For the CDR3, the DNA is TGCGCCAGCAGCGTGGGACAGAATAATGAGCAGTTCTTC. Amino acids: CASSVGQNNEQFF.

The rearrangement links TRBV15 to TRBJ2-1; D may be TRBD2 (6 bases). V was trimmed by 1 base and J by 8 bases, leaving 12 bases between them. Germline CDR1 LNHNV, CDR2 YYDKDF (reference sequence). CDR3 length equals 14 residues. The CDR3 DNA sequence: TGTGCCACCAGCAGAGTGGCGGGAATCGATGAGCAGTTCTTC. This gives the protein CATSRVAGIDEQFF.

V is TRBV6-5 and J is TRBJ1-2; 7 nucleotides match TRBD1. Germline values: CDR1 MNHEY, CDR2 SVGAGI. The J segment lost 2 bases and the V segment lost 8 bases, leaving 8 bases of the junction unmatched. This CDR3 region has 14 residues. Here the CDR3 DNA reads TGTGCCAGCCGATTTACAGGGGCGAACTATGGCTACACCTTC. Amino acid sequence: CASRFTGANYGYTF.

This clone was detected only a few times. The J gene is TRBJ2-5, the V gene TRBV2; 7 nucleotides agree with TRBD2. The J segment lost 4 bases and the V segment lost 4 bases, leaving 12 bases of the junction unmatched. The CDR3 has 16 residues. The germline V gene has CDR1 SNHLY and CDR2 FYNNEI. CDR3 residues: CASSAWDSPGGETQYF. The CDR3 DNA sequence: TGTGCCAGCAGTGCCTGGGACTCTCCGGGGGGAGAGACCCAGTACTTC. The full variable domain, with the rest looked up from reference TRBV2 and TRBJ2-5, is EPEVTQTPSHQVTQMGQEVILRCVPISNHLYFYWYRQILGQKVEFLVSFYNNEISEKSEIFDDQFSVERPDGSNFTLKIRSTKLEDSAMYFCASSAWDSPGGETQYFGPGTRLLVL.

V gene TRBV29-1 combines with J gene TRBJ2-7; D gene uncertain. Germline lookup yields CDR1 SQVTM and CDR2 ANQGSEA. CDR3 length: 14 amino acids. V dropped 6 bases and J dropped 0 bases, with 15 bases sitting between them. CDR3 coding DNA: TGCAGCGTGTGTACAGCCCAGAGCTCCTACGAGCAGTACTTC. Translation gives CSVCTAQSSYEQYF.

This sequence joins TRBV4-2 and TRBJ2-2; 9 bases are shared with TRBD1. The CDR3 contains 20 residues. Germline V CDR1 and CDR2: LGHNA, YNFKEQ. The ends lost 4 bases at V and 5 bases at J; junction bases unmatched: 20. The CDR3 sequence: CASSPKPGQGTGEGTGELFF. CDR3 coding DNA: TGTGCCAGCAGCCCGAAACCGGGACAGGGTACAGGGGAGGGGACCGGGGAGCTGTTTTTT.

V gene TRBV10-3 combines with J gene TRBJ2-1, with 8 nucleotides matching TRBD2. V trimming: 0 bases; J trimming: 10 bases; junction bases outside the gene matches: 8. The CDR3 runs to 15 residues. CDR1 is ENHRY and CDR2 is SYGVKD in the germline V gene. For the CDR3, the DNA is TGTGCCATCAGTGAGTCAGCGGGAGAAGGAGAAGAGCAGTTCTTC. It yields the protein CAISESAGEGEEQFF.